These 13 T cell receptor beta chains came from one sample sequenced in a study of T cell repertoires and HLA-DP antigens. Their antigen targets remain unknown. Libraries were prepared by immunoSEQ multiplex PCR; TCRdb keeps only in-frame clonotypes and omits some of them. The sample includes 75,000 to 90,000 clones, 86% of them seen just once. Material for sequencing was CD4+ T cells from PBMCs. The receptors shown here come from a man aged 50 or older in good health and CMV-seronegative.

V usage is TRBV9 and J usage is TRBJ2-7, with a weak D call TRBD1 (6 bases). CDR3 size: 18 residues. Trimming pared 0 bases from V and 0 bases from J, leaving 19 bases between. Germline V lookup: CDR1 SGDLS, CDR2 YYNGEE. The CDR3 protein is CASSVGRWGADSSYEQYF. Written as DNA, the CDR3 is TGTGCCAGCAGCGTAGGAAGGTGGGGAGCGGACAGCTCCTACGAGCAGTACTTC.

The rearrangement uses TRBV4-1 and TRBJ1-1; TRBD1 matches 10 bases. CDR1 and CDR2 from the germline V gene are MGHRA and YSYEKL. V lost 1 base, J lost 1 base, and 3 bases stayed unmatched. The CDR3 is 16 residues long. The CDR3 nucleotides are TGCGCCAGCAGCCAAGGACAGGGGGCCTCGAACACTGAAGCTTTCTTT. Its translation is CASSQGQGASNTEAFF.

This CDR3 is CATRLSYEQFF. The CDR3, as DNA: TGTGCCACCCGCCTCAGCTATGAGCAGTTCTTC. V usage is TRBV10-3 and J usage is TRBJ2-1; D is uncertain. In germline, CDR1 is ENHRY, CDR2 SYGVKD. V dropped 10 bases and J dropped 8 bases, with 12 bases sitting between them. The CDR3 consists of 11 residues.

V and J are TRBV7-2 and TRBJ1-5; D uncertain. Trimming removed 1 base from V and 4 bases from J, with 5 bases in between. CDR1 is SGHTA, CDR2 FQGNSA, per germline. This CDR3 is built from 13 residues. CDR3 in amino acids: CASSLVQNQPQHF. CDR3 DNA sequence: TGTGCCAGCAGCTTAGTCCAGAATCAGCCCCAGCATTTT.

The genes are TRBV18 and TRBJ1-5; possible D gene TRBD1, 6 bases. V dropped 6 bases and J dropped 4 bases, with 10 bases sitting between them. Germline-derived CDR1 and CDR2 are KGHSH and LQKENI. CDR3 length equals 13 residues. The chain's CDR3 is CASSPGANQPQHF. The CDR3 coding sequence is TGTGCCAGCTCTCCAGGGGCAAATCAGCCCCAGCATTTT.

The gene calls are TRBV7-8 and TRBJ2-1; perhaps TRBD2 as D (7 bases). This CDR3 has 16 residues. Germline V gene lookup returns CDR1 SGHVS and CDR2 FQNEAQ. V shed 5 bases and J shed 3 bases, with 17 bases lying between them. Here the CDR3 DNA reads TGTGCCAGCAGCCCCAACCCGGGGGGCGACTACAATGAGCAGTTCTTC. Translating gives CASSPNPGGDYNEQFF.

Here the CDR3 reads CASSLTDGYEQFF. The CDR3 nucleotides are TGTGCCAGCAGTCTAACGGACGGGTATGAGCAGTTCTTC. The rearrangement joins TRBV7-6 to TRBJ2-1; D unclear. Trimming stripped 6 bases from V and 8 bases from J, with 14 bases between. The germline V gene has CDR1 SGHVS and CDR2 FNYEAQ. This CDR3 spans 13 amino acids.

DNA of the CDR3: TGTGCCAGCAGCCCAGGGGGGCCAACAGATACGCAGTATTTT. Translated: CASSPGGPTDTQYF. The chain links TRBV11-2 to TRBJ2-3, with D perhaps TRBD1 (7 bases). This CDR3 has 14 amino acids. Trimming shortened V by 5 bases and J by 3 bases, and 12 bases separated the two germline ends. CDR1 is SGHAT and CDR2 is FQNNGV in the germline V gene.

The chain couples TRBV19 to TRBJ1-4, with D uncertain. The V end lost 1 base, the J end lost 7 bases, and 4 bases lay between the germline ends. The CDR3 is made up of 12 amino acids. CDR1 LNHDA and CDR2 SQIVND come from the germline V gene (reference sequence). CDR3 in amino acids: CASSIVGEKLFF. The CDR3 DNA reads TGTGCCAGTAGTATAGTTGGTGAAAAACTGTTTTTT.

The rearrangement links TRBV5-4 to TRBJ2-5, with D tentatively TRBD2 (6 bases). Trimming took 3 bases from V and 4 from J, leaving 19 bases between them. Germline V CDR1 and CDR2: SGHNT, YYREEE (reference sequence). The CDR3 covers 16 residues. In DNA form, the CDR3 reads TGTGCCAGCAGCTCACCGACTAGTCGATCAAGAGAGACCCAGTACTTC. Translating gives CASSSPTSRSRETQYF.

In its sample, this clone was seen a few times. The chain recombines TRBV30 with TRBJ1-2; the match to TRBD1 covers 7 bases. The V gene's germline CDR1 is GTSNPN and CDR2 SVGIG (reference sequence). The CDR3 contains 12 residues. Unmatched junction bases numbered 3, after V lost 1 base and J lost 7 bases. CDR3 sequence reads: CAWSDRGVGYTF. CDR3 nucleotide sequence: TGTGCCTGGAGTGACAGGGGAGTTGGCTACACCTTC.

This clone has at least ten counts. The genes are TRBV5-1 and TRBJ1-1; the D is unclear. The length of the CDR3 is 12 residues. Between the trimmed V and J ends, which lost 2 bases and 7 bases, there was a span of 9 bases. Germline V lookup: CDR1 SGHRS, CDR2 YFSETQ. CDR3 coding DNA: TGCGCCAGCAGCTTAACCGCCGATGAAGCTTTCTTT. Protein: CASSLTADEAFF. Full variable domain (outside the CDR3, taken from reference TRBV5-1 and TRBJ1-1): KAGVTQTPRYLIKTRGQQVTLSCSPISGHRSVSWYQQTPGQGLQFLFEYFSETQRNKGNFPGRFSGRQFSNSRSEMNVSTLELGDSALYLCASSLTADEAFFGQGTRLTVV.

For the CDR3, the DNA is TGTGCCAGCTCACCATGGGGGGCGGCGGAGACCCAGTACTTC. Its translation is CASSPWGAAETQYF. J is TRBJ2-5 and V is TRBV18; the D gene could be TRBD1 or TRBD2 (6 bases each). V was trimmed by 2 bases and J by 5 bases, leaving 12 bases between them. This CDR3 is built from 14 residues. CDR1 and CDR2 (germline): KGHSH, LQKENI.